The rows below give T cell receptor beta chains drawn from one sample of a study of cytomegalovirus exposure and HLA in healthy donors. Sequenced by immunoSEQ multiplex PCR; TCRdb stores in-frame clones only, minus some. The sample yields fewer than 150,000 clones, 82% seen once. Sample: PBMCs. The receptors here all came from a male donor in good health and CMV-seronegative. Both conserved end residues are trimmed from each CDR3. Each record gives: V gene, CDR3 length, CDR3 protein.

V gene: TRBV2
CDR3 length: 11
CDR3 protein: ASSDISNQPQH

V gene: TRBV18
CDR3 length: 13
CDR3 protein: ASSLRTGLTYEQY

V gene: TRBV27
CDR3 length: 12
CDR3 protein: ASRVQGYRGEQY

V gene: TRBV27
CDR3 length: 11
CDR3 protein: ASSHRGPHEQY

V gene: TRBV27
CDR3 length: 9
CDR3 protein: ASRGADTQY

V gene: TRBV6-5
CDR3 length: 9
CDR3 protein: ASSYGEQQF

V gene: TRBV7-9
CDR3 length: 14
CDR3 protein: ASSLAQAPNTGELF

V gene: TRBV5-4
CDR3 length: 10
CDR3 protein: ASTAPGETQY

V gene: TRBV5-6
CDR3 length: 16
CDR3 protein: ASSANLETSGRVGEQY

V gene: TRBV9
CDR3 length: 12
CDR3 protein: ASSVEGEHYGYT

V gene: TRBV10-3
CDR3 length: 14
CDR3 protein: AISENSLAGVNEQF

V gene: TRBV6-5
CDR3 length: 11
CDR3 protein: ASRRGRVETQY

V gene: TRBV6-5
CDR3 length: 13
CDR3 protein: ASSALAVYSYEQY

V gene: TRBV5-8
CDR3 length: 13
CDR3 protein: ASSSNLNARYEQY

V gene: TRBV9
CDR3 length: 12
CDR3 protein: ASSRLGSTGELF

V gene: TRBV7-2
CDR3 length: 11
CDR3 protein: ASSGTPHYEQY

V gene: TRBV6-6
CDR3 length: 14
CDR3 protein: ASSYSEAPRMNEQY

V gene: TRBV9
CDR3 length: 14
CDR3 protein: ASSGGTSGYTDTQY

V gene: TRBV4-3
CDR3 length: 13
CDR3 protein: ASSQDRGRNYEQY

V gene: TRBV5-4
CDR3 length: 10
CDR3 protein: ASSLFQSEAF

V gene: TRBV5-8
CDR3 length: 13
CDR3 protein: ASSLVASGDYEQY

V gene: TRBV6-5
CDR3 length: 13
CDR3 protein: ASRGLGLEVNEQF

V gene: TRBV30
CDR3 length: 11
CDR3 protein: AWTPSDTQPQH

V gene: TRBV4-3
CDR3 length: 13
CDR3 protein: ASSQLAGGPYEQY

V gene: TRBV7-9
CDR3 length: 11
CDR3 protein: ASSLPAAYEQY

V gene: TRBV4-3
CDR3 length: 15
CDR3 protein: ASSQLRSGLAVNEQF

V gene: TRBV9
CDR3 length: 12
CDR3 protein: ASSVDSGNQPQH

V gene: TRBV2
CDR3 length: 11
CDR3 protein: ASRGEMNTEAF

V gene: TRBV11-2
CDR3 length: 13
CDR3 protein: ASSLAGNPGDEQF

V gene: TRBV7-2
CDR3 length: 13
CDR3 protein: ASSLVTSGSNEQF

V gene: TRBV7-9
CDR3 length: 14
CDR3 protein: ASSLAPTGGGQPQH

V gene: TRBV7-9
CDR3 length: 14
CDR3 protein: ASSFAAGQGIRELF

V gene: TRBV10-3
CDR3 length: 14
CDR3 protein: AISESQAGRSYEQY

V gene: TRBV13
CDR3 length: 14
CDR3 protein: ASSLWGGELYTEAF

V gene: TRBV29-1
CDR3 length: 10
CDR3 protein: SANRGGDEQF

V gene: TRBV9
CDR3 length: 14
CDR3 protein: ASSGWTGVFGGELF

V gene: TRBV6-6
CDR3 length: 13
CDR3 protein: ASRPQREDTDTQY

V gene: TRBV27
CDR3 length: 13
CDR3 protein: ASSRSGSSYNEQF

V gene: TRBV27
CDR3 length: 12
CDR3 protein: ASWGPSRSYEQY

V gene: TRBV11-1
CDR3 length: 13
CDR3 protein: ASSPRDSPPYEQY

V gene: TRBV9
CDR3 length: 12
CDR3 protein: ASSVEGVGEKLF

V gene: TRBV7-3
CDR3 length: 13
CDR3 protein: ASSVSGTVNTEAF

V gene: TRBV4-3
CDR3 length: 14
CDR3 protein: ASSLTITSDTYEQY

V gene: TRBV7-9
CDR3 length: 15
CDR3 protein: ASSTPGLAVPQGELF

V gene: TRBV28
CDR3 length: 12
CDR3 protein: ASSFRGGRGEAF

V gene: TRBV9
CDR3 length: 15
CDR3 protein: ASSARDRAISGNTIY

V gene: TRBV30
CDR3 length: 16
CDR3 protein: AWSGARTSGRGPDTQY

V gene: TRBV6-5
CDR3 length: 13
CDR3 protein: ASSSVSGNYGGYT

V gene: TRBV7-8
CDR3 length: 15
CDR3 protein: ASSLGLAGAGANVLT

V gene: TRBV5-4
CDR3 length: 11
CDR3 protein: ASSRGPTYEQY

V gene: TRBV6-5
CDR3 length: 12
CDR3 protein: ASSSRQTGETQY

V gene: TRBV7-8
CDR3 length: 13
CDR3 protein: ASSSPPSGRNEQY

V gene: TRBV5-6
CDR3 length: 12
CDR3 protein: ASSFPTGIYEQY

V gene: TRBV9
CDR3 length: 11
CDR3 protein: ASSAQGATEAF

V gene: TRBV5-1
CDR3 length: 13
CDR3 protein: ASKFQGADNEKLF

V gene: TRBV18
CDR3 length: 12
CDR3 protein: ASPAAGGSDTQY